The 17 T cell receptor beta chains given below trace back to one sample, sequenced in a study of T cells in Graves' hyperthyroidism and ophthalmopathy. TCR beta CDR3 region amplification was performed from RNA transcripts. When the TCR CDR3 underwent first-round RT-PCR, the HTBI primer set was used. TCRdb reprocessed the multiplex PCR reads via MiXCR and lists one record per CDR3 protein. Of 300,000 to 400,000 distinct CDR3 sequences in the sample, 11% to 15% were seen once. Input material: blood. These TCRs come from a woman under 40 with Graves' hyperthyroidism.

This clonotype was recorded a few times. The rearrangement links TRBV19 to TRBJ1-2; D is uncertain. CDR1 and CDR2 (germline): LNHDA, SQIVND (reference sequence). V lost 11 bases to trimming and J lost 6 bases, with 22 bases between them. The CDR3 is made up of 14 amino acids. CDR3 loop: CASMRGGYKNGYTF. Here the CDR3 DNA reads TGTGCCTCCATGAGAGGCGGATATAAGAATGGCTACACCTTC.

V and J are TRBV13 and TRBJ2-1; the match to TRBD1 covers 7 bases. CDR3 length equals 12 residues. J lost 7 bases, V lost 5 bases, and 2 bases had no gene match. CDR1 PRHDT and CDR2 FYEKMQ come from the germline V gene (reference sequence). The CDR3 loop reads CASSEQGNEQFF. Here the CDR3 DNA reads TGTGCCAGCAGCGAACAGGGGAATGAGCAGTTCTTC.

This clonotype was detected many times. This chain joins TRBV28 and TRBJ2-2, with D maybe TRBD2 (5 bases). Germline V CDR1 and CDR2: MDHEN, SYDVKM. V was shortened by 6 bases and J by 4 bases, with 12 bases between the two germline ends. The CDR3 runs to 14 residues. The CDR3 nucleotides are TGTGCCAGCAGGGCCTTAGCGAGCACCGGGGAGCTGTTTTTT. Residues: CASRALASTGELFF.

The chain links TRBV5-1 to TRBJ2-1; 8 bases line up with TRBD2. CDR3 length equals 17 residues. Looked up from germline, CDR1 is SGHRS and CDR2 is YFSETQ. J lost 2 bases, V lost 4 bases, and 11 bases had no gene match. The CDR3 region has the DNA TGCGCCAGCAGCGCCGGGACTAGTCCTCCGCCCTACAATGAGCAGTTCTTC. It codes for CASSAGTSPPPYNEQFF.

This clonotype was recorded many times. The CDR3 DNA sequence: TGTGCCATTTCCAGGGATCACGGCTACACCTTC. Its protein product is CAISRDHGYTF. The rearrangement links TRBV28 to TRBJ1-2, with TRBD1 as a possible D gene (5 bases). V lost 10 bases and J 8 bases, leaving 14 bases between the germline ends. Germline V CDR1 and CDR2: MDHEN, SYDVKM. This CDR3 is built from 11 residues.

This clonotype was seen ten or more times. This chain uses TRBV5-1 with TRBJ2-7, with TRBD2 as a possible D gene (6 bases). Looked up from germline, CDR1 is SGHRS and CDR2 is YFSETQ. V gave up 2 bases and J gave up 3 bases, with 12 bases separating them. There are 14 residues in the CDR3. The CDR3 reads CASSFSSGYYEQYF. The CDR3 DNA reads TGCGCCAGCAGCTTCTCCAGCGGGTACTACGAGCAGTACTTC.

V and J are TRBV7-2 and TRBJ2-2; 7 positions agree with TRBD2. The CDR3 is made up of 16 amino acids. From germline, CDR1 is SGHTA and CDR2 FQGNSA. V was clipped by 6 bases and J by 0 bases; unmatched bases: 7. CDR3 sequence (DNA): TGTGCCAGCAGACCGAGGAGCGGGACGAACACCGGGGAGCTGTTTTTT. Its protein is CASRPRSGTNTGELFF.

Note on this clonotype: A single base separates this from a much larger clone, so it may be a read error. The chain joins TRBV30 to TRBJ1-2, with D unclear. This CDR3 has 11 amino acids. V was clipped by 5 bases and J by 5 bases, with 9 bases between them. From germline, CDR1 is GTSNPN and CDR2 SVGIG (reference sequence). CDR3 bases: TGTGCCTGGGCAGACCCGTATGGCTACACCTTC. It encodes CAWADPYGYTF.

In its sample, this clonotype was seen many times. V and J are TRBV2 and TRBJ1-1, with 7 bases aligning to TRBD1. V was pared by 6 bases and J by 11 bases, with 9 bases of the junction left unmatched. CDR1 and CDR2 from the germline V gene are SNHLY and FYNNEI. The CDR3 contains 12 residues. For the CDR3, the DNA is TGTGCCAGCAGGGACCCCGGGACAGACGCTTTCTTT. Amino acid sequence: CASRDPGTDAFF.

This clonotype was observed at least ten times. The chain is built from TRBV28 and TRBJ2-1, with TRBD2 identical over 10 bases. The CDR3 contains 16 residues. Germline CDR1 reads MDHEN; CDR2 reads SYDVKM. V was clipped by 4 bases and J by 4 bases; unmatched bases: 7. The CDR3 reads CASSSRTSGNYNEQFF. As DNA, the CDR3 is TGTGCCAGCAGTTCTCGGACTAGCGGCAATTACAATGAGCAGTTCTTC.

V and J are TRBV4-2 and TRBJ2-1; D might be TRBD2 (6 bases). Germline assignment: CDR1 LGHNA and CDR2 YNFKEQ. The V gene lost 0 bases and the J gene lost 3 bases, with 12 bases spanning the gap. There are 16 residues in the CDR3. The CDR3 DNA sequence: TGTGCCAGCAGCCAAGATTTGGGGACTCACTACAATGAGCAGTTCTTC. Translated, it gives CASSQDLGTHYNEQFF.

This clonotype was observed many times. The chain carries TRBV18 and TRBJ2-5; unclear D gene. The CDR3 loop spans 13 amino acids. Germline CDR1 reads KGHSH; CDR2 reads LQKENI. V lost 1 base and J lost 3, with 6 bases in between. The DNA of the CDR3 is TGTGCCAGCTCACCACAGGGCGAAGAGACCCAGTACTTC. Translated, it gives CASSPQGEETQYF.

This clonotype was seen at least ten times. The rearrangement joins TRBV12-3 or TRBV12-4 to TRBJ2-7; 9 bases fit TRBD1. CDR3 length: 15 amino acids. After removal of 0 bases from V and 5 bases from J, the junction contained 5 bases not matched to a gene. CDR3 loop: CASSLAGTGRHEQYF. The CDR3 nucleotides are TGTGCCAGCAGTTTAGCCGGGACAGGGCGACACGAGCAGTACTTC.

V gene TRBV9 combines with J gene TRBJ2-1; 8 positions match TRBD2. The CDR3 loop spans 14 amino acids. Germline CDR1 SGDLS, CDR2 YYNGEE. J was trimmed by 7 bases and V by 4 bases; bases with no gene match: 7. This chain's CDR3 is CASSISGVLNEQFF. The CDR3 DNA is TGTGCCAGCAGCATTAGCGGGGTCCTTAATGAGCAGTTCTTC.

In its sample, this clonotype was seen many times. The gene calls are TRBV29-1 and TRBJ2-3, with 9 bases that match TRBD1. The ends lost 7 bases at V and 5 bases at J; junction bases unmatched: 4. CDR3 length equals 12 residues. The germline gives CDR1 SQVTM, CDR2 ANQGSEA. The CDR3 here is CSGTGGRDTQYF. Written as DNA, the CDR3 is TGCAGCGGTACAGGGGGCCGAGATACGCAGTATTTT.

This clonotype appeared many times. The rearrangement links TRBV20-1 to TRBJ2-1; D is unclear. In germline, CDR1 is DFQATT, CDR2 SNEGSKA (reference sequence). With 1 base removed from V and 1 base from J, the gap between germline ends came to 8 bases. There are 14 residues in the CDR3. The chain's CDR3 is CSARVADSYNEQFF. CDR3 coding DNA: TGCAGTGCTAGAGTTGCGGATTCCTACAATGAGCAGTTCTTC.

This clonotype has just a few counts. The gene calls are TRBV9 and TRBJ1-6; 11 nucleotides agree with TRBD1. J gave up 10 bases and V 2 bases, and 5 bases lay outside the gene matches. The CDR3 has 15 residues. Germline CDR1 SGDLS, CDR2 YYNGEE. CDR3 DNA sequence: TGTGCCAGCAGCGTTGGGGACAGGGGGGTATCACCCCTCCACTTT. Protein sequence: CASSVGDRGVSPLHF.